Here is one TCR beta chain with its context. What it binds is unknown. Clones were read by immunoSEQ multiplex PCR, and TCRdb kept only the in-frame ones, dropping some. Of 20,000 to 30,000 clones in the sample, approximately 62% were seen once. This record belongs to a study of vaccination effects on CD4 cells after COVID-19. On the study more broadly: The study obtained samples from a couple of convalescent patients 16 days and one week before vaccination.

The germline CDR1 and CDR2 sequences are SGDLS and YYNGEE. Trimming cost V 6 bases and J 7 bases; bases outside gene matches: 5. The CDR3 runs to 14 residues. CD4+ T cells specific for antigen were expanded with viral peptide pools by the ViraFEST assay before sequencing. Cells that had been cultured for about 10 days were the source of isolated CD4+ T cells. According to PCR results, the person was infected with SARS-CoV-2 between March and December 2020. In culture with roughly 10 IU/ml IL-2 and about 10 ug/ml peptides, PBMC were grown at two million per well. Each culture had half its medium swapped for IL-2 medium on days 3 and 7.

This TCR came from a human donor who had a prior SARS-CoV-2 infection. Specimen: CD4+ T cells from PBMCs cultured with SARS-CoV-2 spike peptides, collected before COVID-19 vaccination. This chain connects TRBV9 to TRBJ2-1; 12 positions match TRBD2. CDR3 bases: TGTGCCAGCACTCGACTAGCGGGAGTTAATGAGCAGTTCTTC. This translates into CASTRLAGVNEQFF.